This record concerns one TCR beta chain sequence. The specificity of this receptor is unknown. Per-nucleotide qualities are absent, and no much larger clonotype sits a single base away. These data belong to a study of blood T cell repertoires in COVID-19 (dated by TCRdb to 2020 to 2021). With regard to the full study: Samples from collaborators originated in the United States, Italy and Spain and spanned both the acute and convalescent phases of COVID-19. The samples were drawn from the first 160 participants of the ongoing ImmuneRACE study and from 950 to 1,500 subjects provided by 6 global collaborators. The sample metadata nearly always contained a de-identified subject ID, COVID-19 status, age in years and sex. The repertoires were made available in a free public database intended to serve as a resource for research on the immune response to SARS-CoV-2. The dataset comprised deeply sampled blood TCRbeta repertoires from subjects exposed to, actively infected with, or recovered from COVID-19. The prospective study material was composed of cDNA or gDNA derived from T cells, B-cell-depleted T cells, or PBMCs. Where available, HLA class I and class II types were obtained from metadata supplied by the sample provider rather than from assay-based typing.

The study at large found these results: How much clinical and demographic metadata was included differed by source and by participant, and the metadata was provided uncurated.

V and J are trimmed by 2 bases and 6 bases, and the gene matches miss 1 base of the junction. Counted from cysteine to phenylalanine, this CDR3 has 12 amino acids. The only DNA kept is the CDR3, 36 bases in frame from the first base. The CDR1 and CDR2 encoded by the germline V gene (reference sequence) are SGHKS and YYEKEE. The immunoSEQ Assay, a bias-controlled multiplex PCR, was used to amplify TCRbeta CDR3 regions from genomic DNA. Concerning the study's data processing: The number of nucleated cells in each sample was estimated from the amplification of reference gene primers within the assay. Sequence reads were collapsed and filtered to measure the absolute abundance of every unique TCRbeta CDR3 rearrangement. For each sample, productive Simpson clonality was calculated by taking the square root of Simpson's diversity index across productive rearrangements. This immuneACCESS table, as held by TCRdb, lists in-frame sequences with V and J called but not all clones. Of the missing ones, under half trace to an unresolved V gene in checked studies; the others have no known cause. From that table come the V and J calls and clone size; the DNA was used to work out D and trimming. For this sample there are hundreds of thousands of clones; about nine tenths appear just once. The ten biggest clones cover more than 5% of the sample.

In Seattle, one collaborating source enrolled patients while the infection was active and tracked those patients longitudinally over the course of disease. Each collaborating institution followed its own protocols to collect whole blood in K2EDTA tubes. For TCRbeta analysis, collaborators shipped samples as frozen whole blood, isolated PBMCs, or DNA extracted from either of those sample types. The chain links TRBV5-5 with TRBJ1-2, and 7 junction bases match TRBD1. The sequence came from a woman aged 45 to 65 with COVID-19, enrolled during active disease. Sequenced sample: peripheral blood. Here is the DNA: TGTGCCAGCAGCTTTGACAGGGATGGCTACACCTTC. The encoded protein is CASSFDRDGYTF.